These T cell receptor beta chains were read from a single sample in a study of blood T cell repertoires in COVID-19. Sequencing was performed with immunoSEQ multiplex PCR; in TCRdb, only in-frame clones are kept and a portion is missing. Among some 70,000 clones, approximately 83% were seen once, and the ten largest hold over 1.3%. The material sequenced was peripheral blood. The receptors stem from a woman between 55 and 75 years old with acute or convalescent COVID-19. Each CDR3 is given with its conserved first and last residue. D genes are given only for firm matches. Some rows have no size entry. The others give once, few or many, or a class for an expanded clone.

J gene: TRBJ2-1; clone size: NA; D gene: NA; V gene: TRBV18; CDR3 protein: CASSRLAGSDEQFF; CDR3 DNA: TGTGCCAGCTCAAGGTTGGCTGGGAGCGATGAGCAGTTCTTC
J gene: TRBJ1-2; clone size: NA; D gene: NA; V gene: TRBV7-3; CDR3 protein: CASSLTGRGADREGYTF; CDR3 DNA: TGTGCCAGCAGCTTAACGGGTCGGGGGGCGGACCGCGAGGGCTACACCTTC
J gene: TRBJ1-2; clone size: NA; D gene: NA; V gene: TRBV6-2/TRBV6-3; CDR3 protein: CASSYGQGGGYTF; CDR3 DNA: TGTGCCAGCAGTTACGGGCAGGGCGGCGGCTACACCTTC
J gene: TRBJ2-1; clone size: NA; D gene: NA; V gene: TRBV5-4; CDR3 protein: CASSLTWASSYNEQFF; CDR3 DNA: TGTGCCAGCAGCTTGACGTGGGCGAGCTCCTACAATGAGCAGTTCTTC
J gene: TRBJ2-1; clone size: NA; D gene: NA; V gene: TRBV4-2; CDR3 protein: CASSQVIPNEQFF; CDR3 DNA: TGTGCCAGCAGCCAAGTTATCCCCAATGAGCAGTTCTTC
J gene: TRBJ2-1; clone size: NA; D gene: TRBD2; V gene: TRBV20-1; CDR3 protein: CSASSSGYSYNEQFF; CDR3 DNA: TGCAGTGCTAGTTCTAGCGGGTACTCCTACAATGAGCAGTTCTTC
J gene: TRBJ2-1; clone size: NA; D gene: TRBD2; V gene: TRBV19; CDR3 protein: CASRFSGRGSYNEQFF; CDR3 DNA: TGTGCCAGTAGGTTTAGCGGGAGGGGTTCCTACAATGAGCAGTTCTTC
J gene: TRBJ1-1; clone size: NA; D gene: TRBD1; V gene: TRBV18; CDR3 protein: CASSRDRVNTEAFF; CDR3 DNA: TGTGCCAGCTCACGTGACAGGGTGAACACTGAAGCTTTCTTT
J gene: TRBJ1-6; clone size: NA; D gene: TRBD1; V gene: TRBV2; CDR3 protein: CASRLEGTGGSPLHF; CDR3 DNA: TGTGCCAGCAGGTTGGAGGGGACAGGGGGCTCACCCCTCCACTTT
J gene: TRBJ1-1; clone size: NA; D gene: TRBD1; V gene: TRBV4-1; CDR3 protein: CASSQPLDRYTEAFF; CDR3 DNA: TGCGCCAGCAGCCAACCTCTGGACAGGTACACTGAAGCTTTCTTT
J gene: TRBJ1-5; clone size: NA; D gene: NA; V gene: TRBV7-2; CDR3 protein: CASSLRGQPQHF; CDR3 DNA: TGTGCCAGCAGCTTACGGGGTCAGCCCCAGCATTTT
J gene: TRBJ2-1; clone size: few; D gene: NA; V gene: TRBV2; CDR3 protein: CASRPRVFDNEQFF; CDR3 DNA: TGTGCCAGCAGGCCCAGGGTGTTCGACAATGAGCAGTTCTTC
J gene: TRBJ1-1; clone size: NA; D gene: TRBD1; V gene: TRBV6-5; CDR3 protein: CASSPGQGPAFF; CDR3 DNA: TGTGCCAGCAGCCCAGGACAGGGGCCGGCTTTCTTT
J gene: TRBJ1-2; clone size: NA; D gene: TRBD1; V gene: TRBV7-9; CDR3 protein: CATPTGQDAYGYTF; CDR3 DNA: TGTGCCACCCCAACTGGACAGGACGCCTATGGCTACACCTTC
J gene: TRBJ1-1; clone size: NA; D gene: TRBD1; V gene: TRBV18; CDR3 protein: CASSPQPGGRTEAFF; CDR3 DNA: TGTGCCAGCTCACCGCAACCAGGGGGTAGGACTGAAGCTTTCTTT
J gene: TRBJ1-1; clone size: NA; D gene: NA; V gene: TRBV19; CDR3 protein: CASSQYMNTEAFF; CDR3 DNA: TGTGCCAGTAGTCAGTACATGAACACTGAAGCTTTCTTT
J gene: TRBJ2-1; clone size: NA; D gene: TRBD1; V gene: TRBV24-1; CDR3 protein: CATSDSGPTGGSYNEQFF; CDR3 DNA: TGTGCCACCAGTGATTCTGGACCGACAGGGGGCTCCTACAATGAGCAGTTCTTC
J gene: TRBJ2-5; clone size: NA; D gene: NA; V gene: TRBV11-3; CDR3 protein: CASSLGPSETQYF; CDR3 DNA: TGTGCCAGCAGCTTAGGTCCCTCGGAGACCCAGTACTTC
J gene: TRBJ2-2; clone size: NA; D gene: TRBD2; V gene: TRBV24-1; CDR3 protein: CATRDGLVNTGELFF; CDR3 DNA: TGTGCCACCAGAGATGGACTAGTCAACACCGGGGAGCTGTTTTTT
J gene: TRBJ1-2; clone size: NA; D gene: TRBD1; V gene: TRBV4-1; CDR3 protein: CASSRGTGYGYTF; CDR3 DNA: TGCGCCAGCAGCCGAGGGACAGGATATGGCTACACCTTC
J gene: TRBJ2-2; clone size: NA; D gene: TRBD1; V gene: TRBV9; CDR3 protein: CASTRTGGQLRGTGELFF; CDR3 DNA: TGTGCCAGCACCCGGACAGGGGGCCAACTACGCGGCACCGGGGAGCTGTTTTTT
J gene: TRBJ1-1; clone size: NA; D gene: TRBD1; V gene: TRBV19; CDR3 protein: CASSTGTGGFVAFF; CDR3 DNA: TGTGCCAGTAGCACCGGGACAGGGGGTTTTGTAGCTTTCTTT
J gene: TRBJ2-1; clone size: few; D gene: NA; V gene: TRBV21-1; CDR3 protein: CASISGGAYNEQFF; CDR3 DNA: TGTGCCAGCATTAGCGGGGGGGCGTACAATGAGCAGTTCTTC
J gene: TRBJ1-1; clone size: NA; D gene: NA; V gene: TRBV30; CDR3 protein: CAWTTSVGGPAFF; CDR3 DNA: TGTGCCTGGACGACATCGGTGGGGGGGCCCGCTTTCTTT
J gene: TRBJ1-2; clone size: NA; D gene: NA; V gene: TRBV27; CDR3 protein: CASPPPLPPLPGASYGYTF; CDR3 DNA: TGTGCCAGCCCTCCCCCATTACCCCCTCTCCCAGGGGCGAGTTATGGCTACACCTTC
J gene: TRBJ2-7; clone size: NA; D gene: TRBD1; V gene: TRBV15; CDR3 protein: CATSLGTDYEQYF; CDR3 DNA: TGTGCCACCAGCCTCGGGACAGACTACGAGCAGTACTTC
J gene: TRBJ1-5; clone size: NA; D gene: TRBD1; V gene: TRBV28; CDR3 protein: CASSPTGAGNQPQHF; CDR3 DNA: TGTGCCAGCAGTCCGACAGGGGCCGGCAATCAGCCCCAGCATTTT
J gene: TRBJ1-1; clone size: NA; D gene: TRBD1; V gene: TRBV29-1; CDR3 protein: CSVETGTGGEGSYTEAFF; CDR3 DNA: TGCAGCGTTGAGACCGGGACAGGGGGCGAGGGGTCGTACACTGAAGCTTTCTTT
J gene: TRBJ1-1; clone size: NA; D gene: NA; V gene: TRBV9; CDR3 protein: CASSVDSGNTEAFF; CDR3 DNA: TGTGCCAGCAGCGTAGATTCAGGGAACACTGAAGCTTTCTTT
J gene: TRBJ1-5; clone size: NA; D gene: NA; V gene: TRBV2; CDR3 protein: CASRGSQPQHF; CDR3 DNA: TGTGCCAGCAGAGGGAGCCAGCCCCAGCATTTT
J gene: TRBJ2-2; clone size: NA; D gene: NA; V gene: TRBV27; CDR3 protein: CASNPFRTANTGELFF; CDR3 DNA: TGTGCCAGCAATCCCTTCAGGACAGCGAACACCGGGGAGCTGTTTTTT
J gene: TRBJ1-2; clone size: NA; D gene: TRBD1; V gene: TRBV4-1; CDR3 protein: CASSQAGQANYGYTF; CDR3 DNA: TGCGCCAGCAGCCAGGCAGGACAGGCTAACTATGGCTACACCTTC
J gene: TRBJ2-5; clone size: NA; D gene: NA; V gene: TRBV2; CDR3 protein: CASSEFGVGIETQYF; CDR3 DNA: TGTGCCAGCAGTGAGTTCGGGGTCGGGATTGAGACCCAGTACTTC
J gene: TRBJ1-5; clone size: once; D gene: NA; V gene: TRBV28; CDR3 protein: CASSLFRNNQPQHF; CDR3 DNA: TGTGCCAGCAGTTTGTTCAGAAACAATCAGCCCCAGCATTTT
J gene: TRBJ2-3; clone size: NA; D gene: NA; V gene: TRBV28; CDR3 protein: CANRDTPHWTDTQYF; CDR3 DNA: TGTGCCAACCGGGACACACCCCATTGGACAGATACGCAGTATTTT
J gene: TRBJ1-1; clone size: NA; D gene: NA; V gene: TRBV5-4; CDR3 protein: CASSLKGVPFTEAFF; CDR3 DNA: TGTGCCAGCAGCTTGAAGGGGGTCCCTTTCACTGAAGCTTTCTTT
J gene: TRBJ1-3; clone size: NA; D gene: NA; V gene: TRBV27; CDR3 protein: CASSQSGAHGNTIYF; CDR3 DNA: TGTGCCAGCAGTCAATCAGGGGCTCATGGAAACACCATATATTTT
J gene: TRBJ2-3; clone size: NA; D gene: NA; V gene: TRBV7-2; CDR3 protein: CASSHPGGAGSDTQYF; CDR3 DNA: TGTGCCAGCAGCCATCCCGGGGGAGCGGGTTCAGATACGCAGTATTTT
J gene: TRBJ1-6; clone size: few; D gene: NA; V gene: TRBV3-1/TRBV3-2; CDR3 protein: CASSQGTRGNSPLHF; CDR3 DNA: TGTGCCAGCAGCCAAGGAACCAGGGGAAATTCACCCCTCCACTTT
J gene: TRBJ1-2; clone size: NA; D gene: TRBD1; V gene: TRBV28; CDR3 protein: CASSSTGQGPYGYTF; CDR3 DNA: TGTGCCAGCAGTTCCACGGGACAGGGACCCTATGGCTACACCTTC
J gene: TRBJ2-7; clone size: NA; D gene: NA; V gene: TRBV27; CDR3 protein: CASSPRQTSIYEQYF; CDR3 DNA: TGTGCCAGCAGTCCCCGACAGACTTCTATCTACGAGCAGTACTTC
J gene: TRBJ2-1; clone size: NA; D gene: TRBD2; V gene: TRBV6-1; CDR3 protein: CASSEKASGYNEQFF; CDR3 DNA: TGTGCCAGCAGTGAAAAGGCTAGCGGATACAATGAGCAGTTCTTC
J gene: TRBJ2-2; clone size: NA; D gene: NA; V gene: TRBV2; CDR3 protein: CASRNTLTGDTGELFF; CDR3 DNA: TGTGCCAGCCGTAATACTCTCACGGGGGACACCGGGGAGCTGTTTTTT
J gene: TRBJ2-5; clone size: NA; D gene: TRBD2; V gene: TRBV7-9; CDR3 protein: CATSGRAWETQYF; CDR3 DNA: TGTGCCACTAGCGGGAGGGCCTGGGAGACCCAGTACTTC
J gene: TRBJ1-2; clone size: NA; D gene: TRBD1; V gene: TRBV12-3/TRBV12-4; CDR3 protein: CASSPDRTMGYTF; CDR3 DNA: TGTGCCAGCAGCCCGGACAGGACTATGGGCTACACCTTC
J gene: TRBJ2-5; clone size: once; D gene: NA; V gene: TRBV2; CDR3 protein: CASKGQQETQYF; CDR3 DNA: TGTGCCAGCAAAGGACAGCAAGAGACCCAGTACTTC
J gene: TRBJ2-5; clone size: NA; D gene: TRBD2; V gene: TRBV5-1; CDR3 protein: CASSLAASGGGETQYF; CDR3 DNA: TGCGCCAGCAGCTTGGCCGCTAGCGGGGGAGGGGAGACCCAGTACTTC
J gene: TRBJ1-5; clone size: NA; D gene: NA; V gene: TRBV29-1; CDR3 protein: CSVGGQTDQPQHF; CDR3 DNA: TGCAGCGTTGGAGGACAGACCGATCAGCCCCAGCATTTT
J gene: TRBJ1-3; clone size: NA; D gene: TRBD1; V gene: TRBV5-8; CDR3 protein: CASSRRDRDSGNTIYF; CDR3 DNA: TGTGCCAGCAGCAGACGGGACAGGGACTCTGGAAACACCATATATTTT
J gene: TRBJ1-1; clone size: NA; D gene: NA; V gene: TRBV5-1; CDR3 protein: CASTPGHKNTEAFF; CDR3 DNA: TGCGCCAGCACACCGGGACACAAGAACACTGAAGCTTTCTTT
J gene: TRBJ1-6; clone size: NA; D gene: NA; V gene: TRBV2; CDR3 protein: CASRLGFDSPLHF; CDR3 DNA: TGTGCCAGCCGTCTAGGTTTTGATTCACCCCTCCACTTT
J gene: TRBJ1-5; clone size: once; D gene: NA; V gene: TRBV2; CDR3 protein: CASSDNSNQPQHF; CDR3 DNA: TGTGCCAGCAGCGACAATAGCAATCAGCCCCAGCATTTT
J gene: TRBJ1-2; clone size: NA; D gene: TRBD1; V gene: TRBV29-1; CDR3 protein: CSVSSRGYGYTF; CDR3 DNA: TGCAGCGTTTCCAGCAGGGGGTATGGCTACACCTTC
J gene: TRBJ2-1; clone size: NA; D gene: NA; V gene: TRBV5-3; CDR3 protein: CARSLESRAGTESSYNEQFF; CDR3 DNA: TGTGCCAGAAGCTTGGAATCTCGGGCGGGTACGGAGAGCTCCTACAATGAGCAGTTCTTC
J gene: TRBJ1-3; clone size: NA; D gene: NA; V gene: TRBV6-5; CDR3 protein: CASSNDRASGNTIYF; CDR3 DNA: TGTGCCAGCAGTAACGACAGAGCCTCTGGAAACACCATATATTTT
J gene: TRBJ2-7; clone size: NA; D gene: TRBD1; V gene: TRBV28; CDR3 protein: CASSRDRPSSYEQYF; CDR3 DNA: TGTGCCAGCAGCAGGGACAGGCCTAGCTCCTACGAGCAGTACTTC
J gene: TRBJ1-1; clone size: NA; D gene: NA; V gene: TRBV7-6; CDR3 protein: CVPDSEAFF; CDR3 DNA: TGTGTTCCAGACAGTGAAGCTTTCTTT